The clone carrying this T cell receptor (beta chain) has only one observation. Looked up from germline, CDR1 is SGHTA and CDR2 is FQGNSA. With 5 bases clipped from V and 4 bases from J, the junction kept 14 bases outside the gene matches. CDR3 length: 17 amino acids. This table comes from immunoSEQ multiplex PCR, and its TCRdb copy is limited to in-frame clones, with some not included. The sample has about 1 million clones; around 74% are singletons. The record originates from a study of shared clonotypes between healthy human individuals. Looking at the study overall: In total, the donors were two women and a few men aged 18 to 49.

A CD45RA+ naive subset and a CD45RA-negative memory subset were split from CD4+ cells. Input material: memory CD4+ T cells sorted from blood. Documented subset: CD45RA-negative fraction. The genes are TRBV7-2 and TRBJ2-1, with TRBD2 identical over 7 bases. The sequence derives from a man aged 18-30 years in good health. CDR3 sequence (DNA): TGTGCCAGCAGCCCAAGCCTCGGGGGAGGGCGGTACAATGAGCAGTTCTTC. This encodes CASSPSLGGGRYNEQFF. The whole variable domain, remainder taken from reference TRBV7-2 and TRBJ2-1, is GAGVSQSPSNKVTEKGKDVELRCDPISGHTALYWYRQSLGQGLEFLIYFQGNSAPDKSGLPSDRFSAERTGGSVSTLTIQRTQQEDSAVYLCASSPSLGGGRYNEQFFGPGTRLTVL.